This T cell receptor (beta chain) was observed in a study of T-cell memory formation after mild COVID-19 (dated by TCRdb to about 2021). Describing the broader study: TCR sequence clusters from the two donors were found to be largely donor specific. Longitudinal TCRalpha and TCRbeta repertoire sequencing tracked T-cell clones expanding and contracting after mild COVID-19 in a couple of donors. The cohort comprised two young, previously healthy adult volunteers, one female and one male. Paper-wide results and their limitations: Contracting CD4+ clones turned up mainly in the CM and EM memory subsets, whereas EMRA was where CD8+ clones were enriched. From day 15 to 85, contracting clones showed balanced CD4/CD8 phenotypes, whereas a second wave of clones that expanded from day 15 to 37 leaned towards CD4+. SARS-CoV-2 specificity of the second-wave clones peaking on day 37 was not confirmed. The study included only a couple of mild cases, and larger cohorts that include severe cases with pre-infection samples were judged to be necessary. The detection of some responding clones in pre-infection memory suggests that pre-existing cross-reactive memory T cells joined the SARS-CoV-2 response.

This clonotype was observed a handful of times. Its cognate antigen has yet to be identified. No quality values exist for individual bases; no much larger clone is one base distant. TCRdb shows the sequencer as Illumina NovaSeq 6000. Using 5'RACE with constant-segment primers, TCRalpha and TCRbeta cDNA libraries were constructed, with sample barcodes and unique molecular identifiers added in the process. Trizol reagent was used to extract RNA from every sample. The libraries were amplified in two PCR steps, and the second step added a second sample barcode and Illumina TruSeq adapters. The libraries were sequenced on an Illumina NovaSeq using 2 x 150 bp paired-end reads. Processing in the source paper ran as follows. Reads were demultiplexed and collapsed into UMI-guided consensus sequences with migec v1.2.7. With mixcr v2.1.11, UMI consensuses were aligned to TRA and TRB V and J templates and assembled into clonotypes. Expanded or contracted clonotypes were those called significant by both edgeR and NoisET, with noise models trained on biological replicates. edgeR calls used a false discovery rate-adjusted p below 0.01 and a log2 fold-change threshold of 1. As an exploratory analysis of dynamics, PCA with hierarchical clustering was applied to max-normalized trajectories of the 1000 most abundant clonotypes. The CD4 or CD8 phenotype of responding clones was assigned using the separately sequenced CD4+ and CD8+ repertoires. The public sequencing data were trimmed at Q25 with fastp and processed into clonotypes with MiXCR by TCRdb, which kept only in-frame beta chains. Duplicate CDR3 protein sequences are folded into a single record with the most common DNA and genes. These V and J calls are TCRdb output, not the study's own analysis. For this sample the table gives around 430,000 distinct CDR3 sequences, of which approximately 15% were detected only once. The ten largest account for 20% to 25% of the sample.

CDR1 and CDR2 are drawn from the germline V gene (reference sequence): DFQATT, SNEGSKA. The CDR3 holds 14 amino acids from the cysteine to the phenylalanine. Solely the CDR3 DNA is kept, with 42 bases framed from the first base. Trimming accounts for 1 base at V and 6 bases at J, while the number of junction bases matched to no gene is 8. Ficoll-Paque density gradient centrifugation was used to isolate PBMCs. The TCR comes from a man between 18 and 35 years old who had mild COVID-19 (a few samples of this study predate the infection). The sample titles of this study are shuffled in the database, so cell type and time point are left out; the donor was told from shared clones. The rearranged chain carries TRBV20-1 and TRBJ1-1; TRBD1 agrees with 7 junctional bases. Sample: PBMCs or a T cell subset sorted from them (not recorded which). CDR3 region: CSARGIQGVAEAFF. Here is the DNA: TGCAGTGCTAGAGGGATCCAGGGGGTCGCTGAAGCTTTCTTT.